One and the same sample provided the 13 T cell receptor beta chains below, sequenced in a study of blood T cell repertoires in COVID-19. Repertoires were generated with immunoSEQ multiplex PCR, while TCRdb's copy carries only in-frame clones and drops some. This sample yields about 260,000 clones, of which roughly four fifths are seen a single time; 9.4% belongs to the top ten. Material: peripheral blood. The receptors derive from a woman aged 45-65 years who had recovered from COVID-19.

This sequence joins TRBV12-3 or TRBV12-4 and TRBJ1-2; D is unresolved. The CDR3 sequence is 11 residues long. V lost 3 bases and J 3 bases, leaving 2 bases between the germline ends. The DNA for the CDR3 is TGTGCCAGCAGTTTCTACTATGGCTACACCTTC. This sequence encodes CASSFYYGYTF.

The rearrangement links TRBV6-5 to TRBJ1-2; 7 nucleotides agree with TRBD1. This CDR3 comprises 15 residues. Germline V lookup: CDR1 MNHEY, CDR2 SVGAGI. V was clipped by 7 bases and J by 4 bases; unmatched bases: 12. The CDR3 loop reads CASTSLLGGSYGYTF. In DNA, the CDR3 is TGTGCCAGCACCTCTTTGTTAGGGGGCAGCTATGGCTACACCTTC.

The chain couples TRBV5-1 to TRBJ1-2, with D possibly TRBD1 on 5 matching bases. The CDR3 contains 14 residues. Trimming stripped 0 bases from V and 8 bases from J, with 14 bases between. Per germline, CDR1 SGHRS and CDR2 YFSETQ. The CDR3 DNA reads TGCGCCAGCAGCTTGGGCCAGGGCGTACCCGGCTACACCTTC. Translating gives CASSLGQGVPGYTF.

The chain's CDR3 is CASSEGAGPTYEQYF. CDR3 DNA: TGTGCCAGCAGCGAGGGGGCGGGTCCAACCTACGAGCAGTACTTC. V and J are TRBV6-5 and TRBJ2-7; 7 nucleotides line up with TRBD1. Unmatched junction bases numbered 10, after V lost 6 bases and J lost 2 bases. This CDR3 spans 15 amino acids. Per the germline V gene, CDR1 is MNHEY and CDR2 is SVGAGI.

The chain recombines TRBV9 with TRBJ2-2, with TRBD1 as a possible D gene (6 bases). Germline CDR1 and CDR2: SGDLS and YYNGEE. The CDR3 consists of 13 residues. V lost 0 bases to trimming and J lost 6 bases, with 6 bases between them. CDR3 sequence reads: CASSVGGPGELFF. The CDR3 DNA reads TGTGCCAGCAGCGTAGGGGGGCCCGGGGAGCTGTTTTTT.

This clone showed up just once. Here the CDR3 reads CASRDRGPYEQYF. The CDR3 nucleotides read TGTGCCAGCAGGGACAGGGGACCCTACGAGCAGTACTTC. V gene TRBV2 combines with J gene TRBJ2-7; TRBD1 aligns across 9 bases. CDR3 length: 13 amino acids. V lost 6 bases, J lost 2 bases, and 2 bases stayed unmatched. Germline V lookup: CDR1 SNHLY, CDR2 FYNNEI.

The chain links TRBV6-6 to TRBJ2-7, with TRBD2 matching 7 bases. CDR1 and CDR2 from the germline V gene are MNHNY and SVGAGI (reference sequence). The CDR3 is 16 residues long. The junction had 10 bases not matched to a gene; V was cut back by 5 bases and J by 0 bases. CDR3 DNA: TGTGCCAGCAGTCCAACCCCCGGCGGGAGCTCCTACGAGCAGTACTTC. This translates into CASSPTPGGSSYEQYF.

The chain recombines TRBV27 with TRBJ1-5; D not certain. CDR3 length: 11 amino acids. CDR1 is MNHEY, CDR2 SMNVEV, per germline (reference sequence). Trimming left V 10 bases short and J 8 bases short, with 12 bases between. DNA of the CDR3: TGTGCCATCCCCTCCGGGAAGCCCCAGCATTTT. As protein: CAIPSGKPQHF.

The CDR3 DNA reads as TGTGCCAGCAGCTTGGGACAGGCTACCCAGCCCCAGCATTTT. Amino acid sequence: CASSLGQATQPQHF. This chain uses TRBV7-2 with TRBJ1-5; 8 bases agree with TRBD1. The CDR3 contains 14 residues. Trimming at V came to 3 bases and at J to 7 bases, leaving 5 bases not matched to a gene. Germline loops: CDR1 SGHTA, CDR2 FQGNSA.

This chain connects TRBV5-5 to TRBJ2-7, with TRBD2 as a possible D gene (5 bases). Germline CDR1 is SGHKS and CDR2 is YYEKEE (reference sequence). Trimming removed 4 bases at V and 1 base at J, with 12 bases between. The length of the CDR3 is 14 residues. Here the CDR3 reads CASSRGPESYEQYF. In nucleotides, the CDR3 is TGTGCCAGCAGCCGAGGGCCCGAGTCCTACGAGCAGTACTTC.

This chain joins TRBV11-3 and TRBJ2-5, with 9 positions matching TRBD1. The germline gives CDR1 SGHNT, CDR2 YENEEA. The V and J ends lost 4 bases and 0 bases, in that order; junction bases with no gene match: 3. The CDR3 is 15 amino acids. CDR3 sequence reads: CASSSGQGYQETQYF. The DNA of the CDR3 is TGTGCCAGCAGCTCTGGACAGGGGTACCAAGAGACCCAGTACTTC.

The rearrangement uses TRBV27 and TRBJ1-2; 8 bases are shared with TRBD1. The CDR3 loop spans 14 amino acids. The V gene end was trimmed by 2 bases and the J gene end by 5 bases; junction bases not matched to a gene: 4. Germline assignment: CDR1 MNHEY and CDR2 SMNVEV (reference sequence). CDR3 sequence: CASSLQGARYGYTF. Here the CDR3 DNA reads TGTGCCAGCAGTTTACAGGGGGCGCGATATGGCTACACCTTC.

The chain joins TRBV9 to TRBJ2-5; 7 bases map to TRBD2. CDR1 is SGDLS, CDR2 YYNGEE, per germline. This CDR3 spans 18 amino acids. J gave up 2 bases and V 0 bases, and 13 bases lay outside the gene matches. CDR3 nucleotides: TGTGCCAGCAGCGTAGTGGGGGGGACCGTAAGTAGACAAGAGACCCAGTACTTC. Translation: CASSVVGGTVSRQETQYF.